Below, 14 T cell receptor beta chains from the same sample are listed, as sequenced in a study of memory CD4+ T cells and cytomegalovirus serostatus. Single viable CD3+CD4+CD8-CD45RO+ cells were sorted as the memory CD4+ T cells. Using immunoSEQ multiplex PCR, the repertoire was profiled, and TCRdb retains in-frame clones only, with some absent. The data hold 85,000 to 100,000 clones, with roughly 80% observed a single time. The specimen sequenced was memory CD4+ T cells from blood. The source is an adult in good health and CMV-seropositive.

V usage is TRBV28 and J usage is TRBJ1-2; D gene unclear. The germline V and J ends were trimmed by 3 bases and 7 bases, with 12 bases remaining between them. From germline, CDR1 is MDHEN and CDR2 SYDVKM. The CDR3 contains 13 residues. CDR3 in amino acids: CASSFPFIPGYTF. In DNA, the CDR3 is TGTGCCAGCAGTTTCCCATTTATACCTGGCTACACCTTC.

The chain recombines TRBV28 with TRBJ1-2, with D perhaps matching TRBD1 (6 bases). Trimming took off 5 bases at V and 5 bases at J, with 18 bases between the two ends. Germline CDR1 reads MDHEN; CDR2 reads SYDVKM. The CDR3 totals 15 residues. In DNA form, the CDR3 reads TGTGCCAGCAGTCCCCCACGGACAGACAAATATGGCTACACCTTC. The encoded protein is CASSPPRTDKYGYTF.

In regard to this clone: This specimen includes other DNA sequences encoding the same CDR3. The CDR3 protein is CASSLGTGGYEQYF. The CDR3 DNA reads TGCGCCAGCAGCTTGGGGACAGGGGGCTACGAGCAGTACTTC. V usage is TRBV5-1 and J usage is TRBJ2-7; TRBD1 matches at 10 bases. Trimming at V came to 0 bases and at J to 3 bases, leaving 0 bases not matched to a gene. The CDR3 is 14 amino acids. CDR1 and CDR2 from the germline V gene are SGHRS and YFSETQ.

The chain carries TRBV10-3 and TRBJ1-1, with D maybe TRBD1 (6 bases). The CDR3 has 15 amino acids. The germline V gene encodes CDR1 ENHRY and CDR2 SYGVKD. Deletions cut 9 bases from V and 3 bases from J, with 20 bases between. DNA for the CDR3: TGTGCCATTACCCCCGACAGGAGCCTCCACACTGAAGCTTTCTTT. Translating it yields CAITPDRSLHTEAFF.

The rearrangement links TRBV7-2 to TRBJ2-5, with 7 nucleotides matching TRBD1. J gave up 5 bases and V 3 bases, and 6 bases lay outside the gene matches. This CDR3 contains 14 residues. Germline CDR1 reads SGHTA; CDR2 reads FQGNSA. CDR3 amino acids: CASSLGQHQETQYF. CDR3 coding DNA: TGTGCCAGCAGCTTGGGACAGCATCAGGAGACCCAGTACTTC.

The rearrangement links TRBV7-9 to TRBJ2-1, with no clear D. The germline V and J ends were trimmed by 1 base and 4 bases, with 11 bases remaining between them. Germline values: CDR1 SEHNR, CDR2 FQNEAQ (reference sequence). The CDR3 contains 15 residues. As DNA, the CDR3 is TGTGCCAGCAGCTTAGGGACGAGGTTATACAATGAGCAGTTCTTC. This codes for CASSLGTRLYNEQFF.

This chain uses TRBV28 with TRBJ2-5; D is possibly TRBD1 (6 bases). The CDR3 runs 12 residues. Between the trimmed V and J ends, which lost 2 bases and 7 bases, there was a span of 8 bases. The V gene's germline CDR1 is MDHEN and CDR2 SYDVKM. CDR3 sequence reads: CASSLTQGTQYF. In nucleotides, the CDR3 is TGTGCCAGCAGTTTAACACAGGGGACCCAGTACTTC.

CDR3 in amino acids: CASSRDLGTGELFF. The DNA for the CDR3 is TGTGCCAGCAGTAGAGACCTGGGAACCGGGGAGCTGTTTTTT. The chain joins TRBV5-6 to TRBJ2-2; the D is unclear. This CDR3 has 14 residues. Germline-derived CDR1 and CDR2 are SGHDT and YYEEEE. V was shortened by 5 bases and J by 5 bases, with 13 bases between the two germline ends. Full variable domain (outside the CDR3, taken from reference TRBV5-6 and TRBJ2-2): DAGVTQSPTHLIKTRGQQVTLRCSPKSGHDTVSWYQQALGQGPQFIFQYYEEEERQRGNFPDRFSGHQFPNYSSELNVNALLLGDSALYLCASSRDLGTGELFFGEGSRLTVL.

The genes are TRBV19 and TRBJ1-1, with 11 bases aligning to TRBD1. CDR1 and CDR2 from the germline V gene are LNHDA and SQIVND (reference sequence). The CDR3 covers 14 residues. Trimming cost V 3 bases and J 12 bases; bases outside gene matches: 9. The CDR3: CASSMGTGGPTTFF. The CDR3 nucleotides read TGTGCCAGTAGTATGGGGACAGGGGGGCCAACAACTTTCTTT.

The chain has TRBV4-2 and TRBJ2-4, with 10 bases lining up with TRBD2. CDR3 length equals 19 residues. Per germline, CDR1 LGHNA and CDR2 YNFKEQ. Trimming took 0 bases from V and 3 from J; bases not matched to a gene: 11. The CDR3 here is CASSQERGSGRTDKNIQYF. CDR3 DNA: TGTGCCAGCAGCCAAGAACGGGGTAGCGGGAGGACAGACAAAAACATTCAGTACTTC.

DNA of the CDR3: TGTGCCAGCAGTTTATCGAGGAGTCAGCCCCAGCATTTT. Protein: CASSLSRSQPQHF. This chain joins TRBV27 and TRBJ1-5; D unclear. CDR1 is MNHEY and CDR2 is SMNVEV in the germline V gene (reference sequence). This CDR3 is 13 amino acids long. Trimming shortened V by 0 bases and J by 6 bases, and 6 bases separated the two germline ends.

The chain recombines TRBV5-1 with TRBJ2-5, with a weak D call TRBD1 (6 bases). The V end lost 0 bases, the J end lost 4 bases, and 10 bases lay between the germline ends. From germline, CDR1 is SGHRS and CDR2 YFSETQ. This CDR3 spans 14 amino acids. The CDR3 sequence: CASSLEGGVETQYF. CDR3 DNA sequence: TGCGCCAGCAGCTTGGAAGGGGGAGTAGAGACCCAGTACTTC.

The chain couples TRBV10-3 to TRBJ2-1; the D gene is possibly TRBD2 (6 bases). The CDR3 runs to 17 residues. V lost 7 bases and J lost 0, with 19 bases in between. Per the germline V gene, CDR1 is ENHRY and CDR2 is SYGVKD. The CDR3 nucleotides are TGTGCCATCACTCGGGACTCCCCACGGAGCTCCTACAATGAGCAGTTCTTC. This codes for CAITRDSPRSSYNEQFF.

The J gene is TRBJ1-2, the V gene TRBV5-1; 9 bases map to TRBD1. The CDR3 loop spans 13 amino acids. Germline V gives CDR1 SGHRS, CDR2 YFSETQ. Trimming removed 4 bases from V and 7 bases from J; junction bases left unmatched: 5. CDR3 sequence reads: CASSRDRAGGYTF. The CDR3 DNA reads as TGCGCCAGCAGCAGGGACAGGGCGGGTGGCTACACCTTC.